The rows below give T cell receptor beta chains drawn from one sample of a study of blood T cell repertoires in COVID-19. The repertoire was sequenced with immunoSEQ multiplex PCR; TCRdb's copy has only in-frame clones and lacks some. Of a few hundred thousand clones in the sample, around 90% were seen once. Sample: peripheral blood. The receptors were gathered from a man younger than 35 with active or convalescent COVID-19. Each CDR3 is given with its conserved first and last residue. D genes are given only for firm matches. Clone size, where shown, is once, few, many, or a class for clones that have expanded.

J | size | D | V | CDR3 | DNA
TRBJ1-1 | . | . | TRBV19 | CASSIDGRGWTEAFF | TGTGCCAGTAGTATAGATGGAAGGGGTTGGACTGAAGCTTTCTTT
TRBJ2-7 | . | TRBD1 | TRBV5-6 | CASSFPGQGLDEQYF | TGTGCCAGCAGCTTCCCGGGACAGGGTTTGGACGAGCAGTACTTC
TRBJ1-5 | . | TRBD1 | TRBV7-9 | CASSLSRGPEWSNQPQHF | TGTGCCAGCAGCCTTTCCAGGGGGCCAGAATGGAGCAATCAGCCCCAGCATTTT
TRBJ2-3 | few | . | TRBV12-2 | CASRFRLAGGTDTQYF | TGTGCAAGTCGCTTTCGACTAGCGGGGGGCACAGATACGCAGTATTTT
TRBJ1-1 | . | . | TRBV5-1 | CASSIQDYTEAFF | TGCGCCAGCAGCATCCAGGACTACACTGAAGCTTTCTTT
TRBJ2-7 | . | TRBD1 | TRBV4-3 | CASSQTDRTAYEQYF | TGCGCCAGCAGCCAAACGGACAGGACTGCCTACGAGCAGTACTTC
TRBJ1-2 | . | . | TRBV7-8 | CASSLAGSGYTF | TGTGCCAGCAGCTTAGCAGGGAGCGGCTACACCTTC
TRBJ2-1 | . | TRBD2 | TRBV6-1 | CASSDGGSSYNEQFF | TGTGCCAGCAGTGACGGGGGGAGCTCCTACAATGAGCAGTTCTTC
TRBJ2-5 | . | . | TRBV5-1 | CASSPQGGVETQYF | TGCGCCAGCAGCCCGCAGGGTGGGGTAGAGACCCAGTACTTC
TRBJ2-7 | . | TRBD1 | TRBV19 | CASSRDRAVEQYF | TGTGCCAGTAGCAGGGACAGGGCAGTCGAGCAGTACTTC
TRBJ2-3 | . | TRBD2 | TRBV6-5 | CASSYEASGETDTQYF | TGTGCCAGCAGTTACGAGGCTAGCGGGGAGACAGATACGCAGTATTTT
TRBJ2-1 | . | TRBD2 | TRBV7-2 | CASSLATSGAYNEQFF | TGTGCCAGCAGCTTAGCTACTAGCGGGGCCTACAATGAGCAGTTCTTC
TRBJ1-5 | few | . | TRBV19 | CASSRTGSQSLPQHF | TGTGCCAGTAGCAGAACAGGGTCCCAATCATTACCCCAGCATTTT